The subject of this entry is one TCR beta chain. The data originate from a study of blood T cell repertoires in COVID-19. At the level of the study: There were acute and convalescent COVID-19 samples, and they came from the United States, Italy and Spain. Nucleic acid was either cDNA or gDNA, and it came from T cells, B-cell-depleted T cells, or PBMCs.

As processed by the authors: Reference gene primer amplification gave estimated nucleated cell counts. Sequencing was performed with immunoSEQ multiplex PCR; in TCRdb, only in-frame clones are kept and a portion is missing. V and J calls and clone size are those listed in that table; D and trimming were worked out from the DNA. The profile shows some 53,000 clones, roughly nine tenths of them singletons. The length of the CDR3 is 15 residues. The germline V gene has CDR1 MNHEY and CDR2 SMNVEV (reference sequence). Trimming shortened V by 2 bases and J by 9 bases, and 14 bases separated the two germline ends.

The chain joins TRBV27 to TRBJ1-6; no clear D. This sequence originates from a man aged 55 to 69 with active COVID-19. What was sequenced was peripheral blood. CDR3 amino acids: CASSLAEFMGSPLHF. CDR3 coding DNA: TGTGCCAGCAGTTTAGCGGAATTTATGGGTTCACCCCTCCACTTT.